The 21 T cell receptor beta chains reported below all come from one sample, sequenced in a study of blood T cell repertoires in COVID-19 (dated by TCRdb to the early 2020s). The method behind the library was the immunoSEQ multiplex PCR assay. TCRdb carries this immuneACCESS record with in-frame sequences only. Its versions omit some clonotypes, under half of them owing to an unresolved V gene in the studies checked, with the rest unexplained. Present in this sample are 200,000 or so clones, about 86% of which were seen just once. The top ten clonotypes cover 3.5% to 4% of the sample. Material for sequencing was PBMCs or T cells enriched from blood (not recorded which). Receptor source: a woman aged 40 to 50 with acute COVID-19.

The V and J genes are TRBV29-1 and TRBJ2-3; 11 bases line up with TRBD2. Germline loops: CDR1 SQVTM, CDR2 ANQGSEA. The V segment lost 4 bases and the J segment 6 bases; nucleotides outside the gene matches: 12. This CDR3 contains 16 residues. DNA of the CDR3: TGCAGCGTTGCCCCTCTTAGCGGGAGGGGTGGGGATACGCAGTATTTT. It is translated as CSVAPLSGRGGDTQYF.

This chain uses TRBV6-1 with TRBJ2-6; D not resolved. V was pared by 0 bases and J by 0 bases, with 9 bases between. The germline V gene encodes CDR1 MNHNS and CDR2 SASEGT. CDR3 length: 17 amino acids. The CDR3 nucleotides read TGTGCCAGCAGTGAAGCGCTTAGTTACTCTGGGGCCAACGTCCTGACTTTC. It translates to CASSEALSYSGANVLTF.

The chain combines TRBV3-1 (or the pseudogene TRBV3-2) with TRBJ1-2, with TRBD1 matching over 7 bases. The CDR3 spans 18 residues. CDR1 is LGHDT and CDR2 is YNNKEL in the germline V gene (reference sequence). The V and J ends lost 0 bases and 0 bases, in that order; junction bases with no gene match: 10. In DNA form, the CDR3 reads TGTGCCAGCAGCCAAGACAGGACAGGAGAAAGCCCTAACTATGGCTACACCTTC. Protein sequence: CASSQDRTGESPNYGYTF.

The J gene is TRBJ1-3, the V gene TRBV5-1, with TRBD1 identical over 9 bases. V was pared by 4 bases and J by 4 bases, with 9 bases of the junction left unmatched. The CDR3 has 16 residues. The germline CDR1 and CDR2 sequences are SGHRS and YFSETQ. The CDR3 loop reads CASSPQGQGLGNTIYF. Written as DNA, the CDR3 is TGCGCCAGCAGCCCACAAGGACAGGGGTTGGGAAACACCATATATTTT.

V usage is TRBV28 and J usage is TRBJ2-1; tentatively, D is TRBD2 (6 bases). Germline lookup yields CDR1 MDHEN and CDR2 SYDVKM. The CDR3 extends over 12 amino acids. Trimming stripped 6 bases from V and 10 bases from J, with 13 bases between. DNA for the CDR3: TGTGCCAGCAGCACTCGACTAGGAGAGCAGTTCTTC. Translating it yields CASSTRLGEQFF.

V and J are TRBV7-9 and TRBJ2-2; the D gene is possibly TRBD1 (6 bases). This CDR3 is 16 amino acids long. V was trimmed by 3 bases and J by 1 base, leaving 12 bases between them. Per germline, CDR1 SEHNR and CDR2 FQNEAQ (reference sequence). CDR3 protein: CASSFSLGQNTGELFF. As DNA, the CDR3 is TGTGCCAGCAGCTTCTCCCTGGGACAGAACACCGGGGAGCTGTTTTTT.

V and J are TRBV5-6 and TRBJ1-2, with 9 bases fitting TRBD1. This CDR3 spans 16 amino acids. The J segment lost 7 bases and the V segment lost 0 bases, leaving 10 bases of the junction unmatched. CDR1 and CDR2 (germline): SGHDT, YYEEEE. Written as DNA, the CDR3 is TGTGCCAGCAGCTTGGTGGCGACAGGGGGTTCTCGTGGCTACACCTTC. It translates to CASSLVATGGSRGYTF.

This rearrangement joins TRBV4-1 to TRBJ2-3; TRBD2 agrees at 7 bases. Germline loops: CDR1 MGHRA, CDR2 YSYEKL. This CDR3 is built from 15 residues. The trim removed 2 bases at V and 3 bases at J, leaving 5 bases unmatched. The CDR3 loop reads CASSQTLAITDTQYF. The CDR3 coding sequence is TGCGCCAGCAGCCAAACACTAGCGATAACAGATACGCAGTATTTT.

V gene TRBV27 combines with J gene TRBJ2-1, with TRBD2 identical over 8 bases. J lost 0 bases, V lost 5 bases, and 9 bases had no gene match. The germline V gene encodes CDR1 MNHEY and CDR2 SMNVEV (reference sequence). This CDR3 has 17 amino acids. CDR3 nucleotides: TGTGCCAGCAGTCCCATCCGCGGGGGGAACTCCTACAATGAGCAGTTCTTC. This encodes CASSPIRGGNSYNEQFF.

In its sample, this clone was seen a few times. The rearrangement uses TRBV28 and TRBJ1-1; 7 positions agree with TRBD1. In germline, CDR1 is MDHEN, CDR2 SYDVKM. The CDR3 has 13 residues. The trim removed 3 bases at V and 9 bases at J, leaving 7 bases unmatched. The CDR3 sequence: CASSLGAGGKAFF. CDR3 coding DNA: TGTGCCAGCAGTTTGGGGGCAGGGGGGAAAGCTTTCTTT.

This clone was detected only a few times. The chain is built from TRBV2 and TRBJ2-7; D might be TRBD2 (6 bases). The CDR3 is 16 amino acids. V gave up 3 bases and J gave up 2 bases, with 17 bases separating them. The germline V gene encodes CDR1 SNHLY and CDR2 FYNNEI. The CDR3 sequence: CASSDRFGSPTYEQYF. Written as DNA, the CDR3 is TGTGCCAGCAGTGATCGGTTCGGGAGCCCCACCTACGAGCAGTACTTC.

The V gene is TRBV3-1 (or the pseudogene TRBV3-2), the J gene TRBJ2-5; perhaps TRBD2 as D (5 bases). CDR1 and CDR2 (germline): LGHDT, YNNKEL (reference sequence). Deletions cut 4 bases from V and 4 bases from J, with 13 bases between. The CDR3 is 14 residues long. This CDR3 is CASSPRAVRETQYF. CDR3 in DNA: TGTGCCAGCAGCCCGCGGGCAGTCAGAGAGACCCAGTACTTC.

V gene TRBV28 combines with J gene TRBJ2-7; 7 bases match TRBD1. With V trimmed by 5 bases and J by 3 bases, 1 base remained unmatched. Germline CDR1 and CDR2: MDHEN and SYDVKM. CDR3 size: 12 residues. CDR3 sequence: CASSRDSYEQYF. DNA for the CDR3: TGTGCCAGCAGTCGGGACAGCTACGAGCAGTACTTC.

The rearrangement links TRBV5-1 to TRBJ2-5; no definite D call. This CDR3 has 12 amino acids. V lost 8 bases and J 1 base, leaving 9 bases between the germline ends. In germline, CDR1 is SGHRS, CDR2 YFSETQ. The CDR3 loop is CASTESQETQYF. The CDR3, as DNA: TGCGCCAGTACAGAAAGCCAAGAGACCCAGTACTTC.

The table lists this clone with many counts. This sequence joins TRBV3-1 (or the pseudogene TRBV3-2) and TRBJ1-2; tentatively, D is TRBD1 (5 bases). Trimming cost V 4 bases and J 4 bases, with 16 bases left between them. CDR1 is LGHDT, CDR2 YNNKEL, per germline (reference sequence). The CDR3 totals 15 residues. CDR3 residues: CASSPLGRAGYGYTF. Here the CDR3 DNA reads TGTGCCAGCAGCCCCCTAGGCAGGGCCGGCTATGGCTACACCTTC.

This clone appeared once. This chain uses TRBV12-3 or TRBV12-4 with TRBJ1-1; TRBD1 matches at 10 bases. This CDR3 region has 13 residues. The V and J ends lost 6 bases and 13 bases, in that order; junction bases with no gene match: 11. In nucleotides, the CDR3 is TGTGCCAGCAGCCGCCGGGACAGGGGTTTCAATTTCTTT. Translating it yields CASSRRDRGFNFF.

This chain joins TRBV7-3 and TRBJ2-1; TRBD1 matches at 7 bases. CDR3 length equals 18 residues. Trimming cost V 5 bases and J 4 bases; bases outside gene matches: 17. In germline, CDR1 is SGHTA, CDR2 FQGTGA. The CDR3 region is CASSREGGVSIFYNEQFF. The DNA for the CDR3 is TGTGCCAGCAGCCGCGAAGGGGGCGTTTCAATATTTTACAATGAGCAGTTCTTC.

This chain links TRBV5-8 with TRBJ1-5; maybe TRBD1 (5 bases). Deletions cut 6 bases from V and 9 bases from J, with 19 bases between. The germline CDR1 and CDR2 sequences are SGHTS and YDEGEE. The CDR3 consists of 14 residues. The CDR3 DNA follows: TGTGCCAGCACCTCTAGGGCAGGGTTTGGGCCCCAGCATTTT. Translated: CASTSRAGFGPQHF.

This clone has just a few counts. This chain links TRBV6-1 with TRBJ2-7; tentatively, D is TRBD1 (8 bases). Trimming took off 4 bases at V and 5 bases at J, with 21 bases between the two ends. This CDR3 region has 16 residues. CDR1 is MNHNS and CDR2 is SASEGT in the germline V gene. CDR3 residues: CASSGGGTGRSHEQYF. The CDR3 nucleotides are TGTGCCAGCAGTGGGGGAGGGACAGGCCGAAGCCACGAGCAGTACTTC.

The genes are TRBV6-5 and TRBJ2-3; D ambiguous. This CDR3 is built from 12 residues. V was clipped by 8 bases and J by 1 base, with 7 bases between them. From germline, CDR1 is MNHEY and CDR2 SVGAGI. This CDR3 reads CASGPGTDTQYF. Written as DNA, the CDR3 is TGTGCCAGCGGGCCCGGCACAGATACGCAGTATTTT.

This clone showed up just a few times. The CDR3 loop is CASSLGSGWATEAFF. The DNA of the CDR3 is TGTGCCAGCAGCTTAGGGTCGGGATGGGCCACTGAAGCTTTCTTT. The chain joins TRBV7-2 to TRBJ1-1; no definite D call. Deletions cut 1 base from V and 4 bases from J, with 13 bases between. This CDR3 has 15 amino acids. Germline V CDR1 and CDR2: SGHTA, FQGNSA.